The 5 T cell receptor beta chains presented below share a single source sample, sequenced in a study of T cells in Graves' hyperthyroidism and ophthalmopathy. RNA transcripts were the template for amplifying TCR beta CDR3 regions. In the first-round RT-PCR of the TCR CDR3, the HTBI primer set was used. MiXCR, run by TCRdb on the multiplex PCR reads, gives a single entry per CDR3 protein. The sample yields 300,000 to 450,000 distinct CDR3 sequences, roughly 13% seen once. The sequenced material came from blood. These TCRs come from a woman between 18 and 30 years old with Graves' hyperthyroidism.

This clonotype has at least ten counts. The V gene is TRBV5-1, the J gene TRBJ2-7; D unresolved. CDR1 is SGHRS and CDR2 is YFSETQ in the germline V gene. With 4 bases removed from V and 0 bases from J, the gap between germline ends came to 8 bases. The CDR3 is 13 residues long. The CDR3 sequence is CASSKDGSYEQYF. The CDR3 bases are TGCGCCAGCAGCAAGGACGGCTCCTACGAGCAGTACTTC.

Many counts were recorded for this clonotype. The chain links TRBV20-1 to TRBJ2-7, with a weak D call TRBD2 (6 bases). Trimming took off 3 bases at V and 4 bases at J, with 10 bases between the two ends. The CDR3 has 12 amino acids. CDR1 and CDR2 (germline): DFQATT, SNEGSKA (reference sequence). Here the CDR3 DNA reads TGCAGTGCTAGGCGAAGCGGGTACGAGCAGTACTTC. Translation: CSARRSGYEQYF.

This chain joins TRBV5-6 and TRBJ2-3, with 7 bases matching TRBD1. Germline loops: CDR1 SGHDT, CDR2 YYEEEE. V dropped 5 bases and J dropped 3; count of bases not matched to a gene: 15. This CDR3 has 17 amino acids. The CDR3 reads CASSYGQEEISTDTQYF. DNA for the CDR3: TGTGCCAGCAGTTATGGACAGGAGGAAATCAGTACAGATACGCAGTATTTT.

This clonotype has ten or more counts. V usage is TRBV19 and J usage is TRBJ1-1; 9 nucleotides align to TRBD1. Trimming took 6 bases from V and 1 from J; bases not matched to a gene: 6. The CDR3 is 15 residues long. In germline, CDR1 is LNHDA, CDR2 SQIVND (reference sequence). The CDR3 protein is CASRGTGLGNTEAFF. The CDR3 nucleotides are TGTGCCAGTAGAGGGACAGGGTTGGGGAACACTGAAGCTTTCTTT.

Note on this clonotype: A read error may explain this, as a much larger clone is one base away. The DNA is omitted, as the CDR3 cannot be located on it reliably, and the CDR3 follows TCRdb's listing. The chain joins TRBV7-9 to TRBJ1-5; the table's D call, TRBD1, was not checked against the DNA. Germline V CDR1 and CDR2: SEHNR, FQNEAQ (reference sequence). Ends included, the CDR3 has 14 residues. CDR3 residues: CASVFGGGNQPEHF.